This T cell receptor beta chain was sequenced in a study of technical replicates of blood from a few donors. V dropped 4 bases and J dropped 10; count of bases not matched to a gene: 5. The CDR3 totals 13 residues. The germline V gene encodes CDR1 SGHTA and CDR2 FQGNSA. Assay used: immunoSEQ multiplex PCR; TCRdb lists only in-frame clones, some missing. The sample holds tens of thousands of clones, over 75% seen once. This receptor was taken from a human donor in good health. Material: T cells isolated from PBMCs. The genes are TRBV7-2 and TRBJ2-1; 9 nucleotides agree with TRBD2. Here the CDR3 reads CASSSGLAVEQFF. CDR3 in DNA: TGTGCCAGCAGCTCGGGACTAGCAGTAGAGCAGTTCTTC. Variable domain in full (rest from reference TRBV7-2 and TRBJ2-1): GAGVSQSPSNKVTEKGKDVELRCDPISGHTALYWYRQSLGQGLEFLIYFQGNSAPDKSGLPSDRFSAERTGGSVSTLTIQRTQQEDSAVYLCASSSGLAVEQFFGPGTRLTVL.